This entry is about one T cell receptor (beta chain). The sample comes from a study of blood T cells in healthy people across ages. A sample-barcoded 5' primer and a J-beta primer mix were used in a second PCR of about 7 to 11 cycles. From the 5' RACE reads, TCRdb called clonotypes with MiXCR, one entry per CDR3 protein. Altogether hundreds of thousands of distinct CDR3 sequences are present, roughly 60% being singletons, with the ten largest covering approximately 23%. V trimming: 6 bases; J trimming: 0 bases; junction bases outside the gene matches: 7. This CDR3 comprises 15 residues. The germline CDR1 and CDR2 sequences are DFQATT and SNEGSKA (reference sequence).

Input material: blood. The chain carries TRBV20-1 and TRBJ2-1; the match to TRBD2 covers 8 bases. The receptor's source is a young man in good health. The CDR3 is CSAGGERVSYNEQFF. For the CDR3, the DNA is TGCAGTGCCGGGGGGGAGCGGGTCTCCTACAATGAGCAGTTCTTC.